Presented here are 14 T cell receptor beta chains from one specimen sequenced in a study of blood T cell repertoires in COVID-19. The repertoire was sequenced with immunoSEQ multiplex PCR; TCRdb's copy has only in-frame clones and lacks some. Of fewer than 450,000 clones in the sample, around 91% are singletons; the top ten hold under 3.5%. The sequenced material came from peripheral blood. The receptor source for this set is a woman aged 18-35 years who had recovered from COVID-19.

The V gene is TRBV6-5, the J gene TRBJ1-2; 9 positions match TRBD1. CDR3 size: 15 residues. The V gene end was trimmed by 5 bases and the J gene end by 4 bases; junction bases not matched to a gene: 8. Germline CDR1 and CDR2: MNHEY and SVGAGI. The CDR3 protein is CASSPGTGYSYGYTF. The CDR3 nucleotides are TGTGCCAGCAGTCCCGGGACAGGGTACTCCTATGGCTACACCTTC.

The chain couples TRBV7-2 to TRBJ2-1, with a tentative D call TRBD1 (5 bases). There are 16 residues in the CDR3. The germline V gene has CDR1 SGHTA and CDR2 FQGNSA. The germline V and J ends were trimmed by 2 bases and 6 bases, with 17 bases remaining between them. Written as DNA, the CDR3 is TGTGCCAGCAGCTTATTACCCTGGGTTAGGGGCAATGAGCAGTTCTTC. This encodes CASSLLPWVRGNEQFF.

The V gene is TRBV30, the J gene TRBJ1-1; weak D call: TRBD1 (5 bases). Germline V gives CDR1 GTSNPN, CDR2 SVGIG (reference sequence). Trimming removed 2 bases at V and 1 base at J, with 8 bases between. The CDR3 length is 13 residues. The CDR3 region is CAWSPQGNTEAFF. DNA of the CDR3: TGTGCCTGGAGTCCCCAGGGGAACACTGAAGCTTTCTTT.

The V and J genes are TRBV6-5 and TRBJ1-2, with 7 positions matching TRBD1. Per the germline V gene, CDR1 is MNHEY and CDR2 is SVGAGI. The CDR3 has 14 residues. J gave up 8 bases and V 2 bases, and 8 bases lay outside the gene matches. CDR3 sequence: CASSYRGGLEGYTF. The CDR3 region has the DNA TGTGCCAGCAGTTACCGAGGGGGCTTAGAAGGCTACACCTTC.

V usage is TRBV5-8 and J usage is TRBJ1-5; TRBD1 matches 8 bases. V shed 2 bases and J 5 bases; nucleotides not matched to a gene: 6. Germline values: CDR1 SGHTS, CDR2 YDEGEE. The CDR3 length is 15 residues. The CDR3 DNA follows: TGTGCCAGCAGCTTTTGGGCAGGGGGCGATCAGCCCCAGCATTTT. It codes for CASSFWAGGDQPQHF.

CDR3 residues: CASSLGLLARGTDTQYF. CDR3 nucleotide sequence: TGCGCCAGCAGCTTGGGTCTTTTAGCAAGAGGCACAGATACGCAGTATTTT. The rearrangement joins TRBV5-1 to TRBJ2-3; D gene ambiguous. The CDR3 runs to 17 residues. Between the trimmed V and J ends, which lost 0 bases and 1 base, there was a span of 15 bases. Germline V CDR1 and CDR2: SGHRS, YFSETQ.

The DNA for the CDR3 is TGTGCCAGCTCACCACCGGACAGGCCCACGGGGACTGAAGCTTTCTTT. Protein sequence: CASSPPDRPTGTEAFF. The chain couples TRBV18 to TRBJ1-1; 7 nucleotides align to TRBD1. The CDR3 has 16 amino acids. V trimming: 0 bases; J trimming: 5 bases; junction bases outside the gene matches: 9. The V gene's germline CDR1 is KGHSH and CDR2 LQKENI.

The DNA for the CDR3 is TGTGCCAGCGCAACCTCAATGACAGGGACCTACGAGCAGTACGTC. This sequence encodes CASATSMTGTYEQYV. This rearrangement joins TRBV5-6 to TRBJ2-7; 7 bases are a match to TRBD1. Trimming removed 7 bases from V and 2 bases from J; junction bases left unmatched: 12. CDR1 and CDR2 from the germline V gene are SGHDT and YYEEEE. The CDR3 has 15 amino acids.

The rearrangement uses TRBV6-2 or TRBV6-3 and TRBJ2-1; 12 bases line up with TRBD2. This CDR3 is 15 amino acids long. Germline CDR1 is MNHEY and CDR2 is SVGEGT. Losses at the gene ends were 4 bases for V and 8 bases for J; bases not matched to a gene: 6. This CDR3 reads CASSSGTSGPDEQFF. The CDR3 nucleotides are TGTGCCAGCAGTTCCGGGACTAGCGGGCCGGATGAGCAGTTCTTC.

The chain combines TRBV7-9 with TRBJ2-1; possible D gene TRBD2, 5 bases. V lost 4 bases, J lost 7 bases, and 11 bases lay in between. The CDR3 loop spans 13 amino acids. Per the germline V gene, CDR1 is SEHNR and CDR2 is FQNEAQ (reference sequence). CDR3 coding DNA: TGTGCCAGCAGCTCGCAAGGCGGGAATGAGCAGTTCTTC. It is translated as CASSSQGGNEQFF. Using reference TRBV7-9 and TRBJ2-1 for the parts outside the CDR3, the full variable domain is DTGVSQNPRHKITKRGQNVTFRCDPISEHNRLYWYRQTLGQGPEFLTYFQNEAQLEKSRLLSDRFSAERPKGSFSTLEIQRTEQGDSAMYLCASSSQGGNEQFFGPGTRLTVL.

The chain recombines TRBV5-4 with TRBJ2-1; 8 nucleotides line up with TRBD1. CDR1 and CDR2 from the germline V gene are SGHNT and YYREEE (reference sequence). The CDR3 runs 16 residues. Losses at the gene ends were 0 bases for V and 4 bases for J; bases not matched to a gene: 6. The CDR3 is CASSLARGPFYNEQFF. The CDR3 bases are TGTGCCAGCAGCTTGGCCAGGGGGCCTTTTTACAATGAGCAGTTCTTC.

The J gene is TRBJ2-4, the V gene TRBV6-1, with D possibly being TRBD1 (5 bases). The V end was cut by 2 bases, the J end by 5 bases, with 10 bases between. The CDR3 extends over 14 amino acids. Germline V gene data show CDR1 as MNHNS and CDR2 as SASEGT. Here the CDR3 reads CASSELDTENIQYF. In DNA form, the CDR3 reads TGTGCCAGCAGTGAACTGGACACCGAAAACATTCAGTACTTC.

This clone occurred a few times. The J gene is TRBJ1-5, the V gene TRBV19, with D possibly being TRBD1 (6 bases). The ends were cut back, 5 bases at V and 0 bases at J, with 11 bases in the middle. The CDR3 consists of 15 residues. Germline-derived CDR1 and CDR2 are LNHDA and SQIVND (reference sequence). This CDR3 is CASSGDTHSNQPQHF. The DNA of the CDR3 is TGTGCCAGTAGTGGGGACACCCATAGCAATCAGCCCCAGCATTTT. Using reference TRBV19 and TRBJ1-5 for the parts outside the CDR3, the full variable domain is DGGITQSPKYLFRKEGQNVTLSCEQNLNHDAMYWYRQDPGQGLRLIYYSQIVNDFQKGDIAEGYSVSREKKESFPLTVTSAQKNPTAFYLCASSGDTHSNQPQHFGDGTRLSIL.

This clone was seen once. The rearrangement uses TRBV7-8 and TRBJ2-1; TRBD1 aligns across 7 bases. The junction had 7 bases not matched to a gene; V was cut back by 5 bases and J by 0 bases. In germline, CDR1 is SGHVS, CDR2 FQNEAQ. The CDR3 has 16 residues. In DNA form, the CDR3 reads TGTGCCAGCAGCGCAACAGGGGTCGGCTCCTACAATGAGCAGTTCTTC. Its translation is CASSATGVGSYNEQFF.